This T cell receptor (beta chain) emerged from a study of breast tumors, draining lymph nodes, adjacent tissues. The study's findings and limits: Data fit most tumor T cells coming from lymph node, expanding in tumor.

V was pared by 5 bases and J by 7 bases, with 8 bases of the junction left unmatched. The length of the CDR3 is 15 residues. CDR1 is SGHNT, CDR2 YENEEA, per germline. This clonotype was counted a single time. What it binds is unknown. TCRdb redid the calling of the multiplex PCR reads with MiXCR, one entry per CDR3 protein. The sample contains about 63,000 distinct CDR3 sequences, around 52% of which appear only once. This receptor was obtained from a female donor with breast cancer. Some clones in this sample may be carry-over from other donors' samples. Sequenced input: breast tumor tissue. The chain employs TRBV11-3 and TRBJ2-1; TRBD1 agrees at 10 bases. DNA for the CDR3: TGTGCCAGCAGCCCAAGACAGGGGGCGCCGAATGAGCAGTTCTTC. Amino acids: CASSPRQGAPNEQFF.